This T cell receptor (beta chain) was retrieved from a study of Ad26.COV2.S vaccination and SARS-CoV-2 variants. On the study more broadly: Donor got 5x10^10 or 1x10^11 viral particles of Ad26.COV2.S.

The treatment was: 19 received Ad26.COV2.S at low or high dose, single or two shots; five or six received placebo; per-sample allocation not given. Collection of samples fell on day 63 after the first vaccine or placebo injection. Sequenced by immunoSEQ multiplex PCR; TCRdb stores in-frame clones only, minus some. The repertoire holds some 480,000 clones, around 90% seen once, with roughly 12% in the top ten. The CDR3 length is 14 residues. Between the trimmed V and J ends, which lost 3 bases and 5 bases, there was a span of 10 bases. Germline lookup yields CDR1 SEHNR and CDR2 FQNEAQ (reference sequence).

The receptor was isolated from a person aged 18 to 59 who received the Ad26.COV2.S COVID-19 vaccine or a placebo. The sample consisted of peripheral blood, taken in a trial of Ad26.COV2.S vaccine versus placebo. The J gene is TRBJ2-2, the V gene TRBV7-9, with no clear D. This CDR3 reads CASSFEERTGELFF. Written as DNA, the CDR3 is TGTGCCAGCAGCTTCGAGGAAAGGACCGGGGAGCTGTTTTTT.